The clone carrying this TCR beta chain came up a few times. Its antigen is still unknown. The CDR3 contains 16 residues. After removal of 1 base from V and 7 bases from J, the junction contained 8 bases not matched to a gene. Germline V gene data show CDR1 as SGHTA and CDR2 as FQGNSA. This sample stems from a study of T cell responses to AZD1222 COVID-19 vaccine. Profiled with immunoSEQ multiplex PCR; TCRdb holds only in-frame clones, not every one. The table lists under 55,000 clones, 84% of them singletons. Study results and limitations: Targeting of unmutated variant regions was reportedly seen in nearly half of spike-specific TCRs.

This rearrangement joins TRBV7-2 to TRBJ2-1; TRBD2 aligns across 9 bases. Sample: peripheral blood, taken on day 0 of AZD1222 vaccination. This sequence originates from an adult in good health. The CDR3 region is CASSLESGRRGNEQFF. Written as DNA, the CDR3 is TGTGCCAGCAGCTTAGAGAGCGGGAGGAGAGGTAATGAGCAGTTCTTC.